The 16 T cell receptor beta chains listed next were all sequenced from one sample in a study of a mutant IDH1 vaccine in newly diagnosed glioma. Data came from immunoSEQ multiplex PCR; TCRdb stores just in-frame clones and leaves some out. The table records tens of thousands of clones, 90% to 95% of them present only once. Indicated time point: baseline, week 1 (first vaccination visit). The treatment here: pre-vaccination baseline after standard-of-care therapy. This sample comprised PBMCs, obtained from a glioma patient treated with radiotherapy, temozolomide or both. These receptors were taken from a man aged 25 to 40 with glioma.

The chain combines TRBV6-1 with TRBJ1-6, with TRBD1 identical over 9 bases. The germline gives CDR1 MNHNS, CDR2 SASEGT. V lost 3 bases and J lost 7; bases outside the gene matches: 4. There are 15 residues in the CDR3. CDR3 in DNA: TGTGCCAGCAGTGACGGACAGGGGCACAATTCACCCCTCCACTTT. Translating gives CASSDGQGHNSPLHF.

The chain links TRBV7-2 to TRBJ2-7; D ambiguous. This CDR3 region has 14 residues. Trimming pared 6 bases from V and 1 base from J, leaving 13 bases between. CDR1 is SGHTA, CDR2 FQGNSA, per germline. In nucleotides, the CDR3 is TGTGCCAGCAGTAAAGTGGCAGATTCCTACGAGCAGTACTTC. Translating it yields CASSKVADSYEQYF. Using reference TRBV7-2 and TRBJ2-7 for the parts outside the CDR3, the full variable domain is GAGVSQSPSNKVTEKGKDVELRCDPISGHTALYWYRQSLGQGLEFLIYFQGNSAPDKSGLPSDRFSAERTGGSVSTLTIQRTQQEDSAVYLCASSKVADSYEQYFGPGTRLTVT.

This clone appeared once. This chain connects TRBV11-2 to TRBJ2-3; D is possibly TRBD1 (5 bases). The CDR3 contains 14 residues. The V end was cut by 5 bases, the J end by 2 bases, with 11 bases between. Germline CDR1 reads SGHAT; CDR2 reads FQNNGV. CDR3 DNA sequence: TGTGCCAGCAGCCCAGGGTCTTTCACAGATACGCAGTATTTT. As protein: CASSPGSFTDTQYF.

In this sample, this clone turned up a few times. V and J are TRBV5-1 and TRBJ2-1; D is ambiguous. V was shortened by 1 base and J by 5 bases, with 4 bases between the two germline ends. The CDR3 is 12 amino acids. The V gene's germline CDR1 is SGHRS and CDR2 YFSETQ. In DNA form, the CDR3 reads TGCGCCAGCAGCTTGCCCAACAATGAGCAGTTCTTC. Amino acid sequence: CASSLPNNEQFF.

The rearrangement uses TRBV30 and TRBJ1-2; maybe TRBD1 (5 bases). The CDR3 loop spans 15 amino acids. V was shortened by 1 base and J by 0 bases, with 12 bases between the two germline ends. Germline CDR1 is GTSNPN and CDR2 is SVGIG (reference sequence). This CDR3 is CAWSGGRKANYGYTF. Here the CDR3 DNA reads TGTGCCTGGAGTGGGGGACGGAAAGCTAACTATGGCTACACCTTC.

Comment on this clone: This same CDR3 is encoded by further DNA sequences in the sample. The gene calls are TRBV6-1 and TRBJ2-5, with 8 bases aligning to TRBD1. The J call may be incorrect, as the DNA end agrees better with TRBJ2-7. The CDR3 consists of 13 residues. Per the germline V gene, CDR1 is MNHNS and CDR2 is SASEGT. CDR3 sequence reads: CASSEDRDYEQYF. In DNA, the CDR3 is TGTGCCAGCAGTGAGGACAGGGACTACGAGCAGTACTTC.

V is TRBV5-4 and J is TRBJ2-4, with D possibly being TRBD2 (7 bases). The CDR3 has 15 residues. Between the trimmed V and J ends, which lost 4 bases and 8 bases, there was a span of 19 bases. Germline V gene sequence: CDR1 SGHNT, CDR2 YYREEE (reference sequence). The DNA of the CDR3 is TGTGCCAGCAGCCCAAGGGGGGGGGAAGGGGACATTCAGTACTTC. Its translation is CASSPRGGEGDIQYF.

This clone was picked up one time. The chain employs TRBV11-3 and TRBJ2-2, with 9 bases matching TRBD1. The CDR3 loop spans 14 amino acids. In germline, CDR1 is SGHNT, CDR2 YENEEA. Losses at the gene ends were 4 bases for V and 5 bases for J; bases not matched to a gene: 2. This chain's CDR3 is CASSSGQGTGELFF. As DNA, the CDR3 is TGTGCCAGCAGCTCCGGACAGGGGACCGGGGAGCTGTTTTTT.

The genes are TRBV6-6 and TRBJ1-2, with D possibly being TRBD1 (6 bases). CDR1 MNHNY and CDR2 SVGAGI come from the germline V gene (reference sequence). The CDR3 has 14 amino acids. With 10 bases removed from V and 4 bases from J, the gap between germline ends came to 19 bases. CDR3 bases: TGTGCCACCTCTGTTTCGGGGGCCGCCTATGGCTACACCTTC. This gives the protein CATSVSGAAYGYTF.

V and J are TRBV11-3 and TRBJ2-5; D remains ambiguous. Germline assignment: CDR1 SGHNT and CDR2 YENEEA. The ends were cut back, 3 bases at V and 9 bases at J, with 26 bases in the middle. The CDR3 is 17 amino acids. The CDR3 reads CASSLPRARLLLKAQYF. DNA of the CDR3: TGTGCCAGCAGCTTGCCCCGGGCCCGATTACTCCTTAAGGCCCAGTACTTC.

The chain is built from TRBV9 and TRBJ1-2; a possible D gene is TRBD1 (5 bases). V lost 2 bases to trimming and J lost 2 bases, with 13 bases between them. The CDR3 covers 15 residues. Germline loops: CDR1 SGDLS, CDR2 YYNGEE. DNA for the CDR3: TGTGCCAGCAGCGTGACCCGGGGGGGAAACTATGGCTACACCTTC. This gives the protein CASSVTRGGNYGYTF.

The rearrangement joins TRBV7-9 to TRBJ1-4; D not certain. The V gene lost 2 bases and the J gene lost 0 bases, with 16 bases spanning the gap. The CDR3 is 18 residues long. Germline CDR1 is SEHNR and CDR2 is FQNEAQ (reference sequence). CDR3 sequence (DNA): TGTGCCAGCAGCTTAAGTCGAGGATGGTCGACAACTAATGAAAAACTGTTTTTT. Translating gives CASSLSRGWSTTNEKLFF. The whole variable domain, filled in from reference TRBV7-9 and TRBJ1-4, reads DTGVSQNPRHKITKRGQNVTFRCDPISEHNRLYWYRQTLGQGPEFLTYFQNEAQLEKSRLLSDRFSAERPKGSFSTLEIQRTEQGDSAMYLCASSLSRGWSTTNEKLFFGSGTQLSVL.

The chain joins TRBV5-6 to TRBJ1-1, with D unresolved. Germline V gene sequence: CDR1 SGHDT, CDR2 YYEEEE. CDR3 size: 12 residues. V was pared by 4 bases and J by 6 bases, with 10 bases between. CDR3 bases: TGTGCCAGCAGCCTTAGCGAGTCTGAAGCTTTCTTT. This encodes CASSLSESEAFF.

The chain links TRBV9 to TRBJ2-1; the D gene is possibly TRBD2 (6 bases). The CDR3 contains 16 residues. Trimming cost V 0 bases and J 2 bases, with 12 bases left between them. Germline CDR1 and CDR2: SGDLS and YYNGEE. As DNA, the CDR3 is TGTGCCAGCAGCGTAGCTCCGGGAGTCGCCTACAATGAGCAGTTCTTC. Its protein is CASSVAPGVAYNEQFF.

V and J are TRBV7-7 and TRBJ1-3; D ambiguous. V shed 2 bases and J shed 0 bases, with 8 bases lying between them. Germline CDR1 and CDR2: SSHAT and FNYEAQ (reference sequence). This CDR3 is 15 amino acids long. The chain's CDR3 is CASSLTLNSGNTIYF. In DNA form, the CDR3 reads TGTGCCAGCAGCTTAACGCTCAACTCTGGAAACACCATATATTTT.

This chain connects TRBV6-5 to TRBJ1-1, with 8 bases identical to TRBD1. With V trimmed by 8 bases and J by 0 bases, 8 bases remained unmatched. Germline assignment: CDR1 MNHEY and CDR2 SVGAGI. The CDR3 contains 15 residues. The CDR3 DNA sequence: TGTGCCAGCGTGCACGGACAGGGTTTGAACACTGAAGCTTTCTTT. Residues: CASVHGQGLNTEAFF.